This is a list of T cell receptor beta chains from one sample in a study of regulatory T cells in long-lasting Graves disease. Using its own MiXCR run on the multiplex PCR reads, TCRdb lists one record per CDR3 protein. The repertoire holds over 450,000 distinct CDR3 sequences, with roughly a fifth as singletons. The source material was peripheral blood mononuclear cells (PBMCs), sampled when the disease was refractory, from a patient treated with antithyroid drugs. These receptors all stem from a female donor with Graves disease. The CDR3 runs from the conserved cysteine through the conserved F or W. Fields, in order: D gene, J gene, clone size, V gene, CDR3 DNA, CDR3 protein. A D gene is named only where the DNA matches it firmly. Clone sizes are given selectively: once, few, many, or a class where the clone is expanded.

d_call: NA; j_call: TRBJ2-2; clone_size: few; v_call: TRBV7-9; cdr3_nt: TGTGCCAGCAGCCCTCGGGACCCAACCTCCGGGGAGCTGTTTTTT; cdr3_aa: CASSPRDPTSGELFF
d_call: NA; j_call: TRBJ1-6; clone_size: NA; v_call: TRBV3-1; cdr3_nt: TGTGCCAGCAGCCAAGAGACAGGCCCAAGGCCCCTCCACTTT; cdr3_aa: CASSQETGPRPLHF
d_call: TRBD1; j_call: TRBJ2-5; clone_size: many; v_call: TRBV6-1; cdr3_nt: TGTGCCAGCAGCCCGCCGGGACAGATACAAGAGACCCAGTACTTC; cdr3_aa: CASSPPGQIQETQYF
d_call: NA; j_call: TRBJ2-6; clone_size: few; v_call: TRBV25-1; cdr3_nt: TGTGCCAGCAGTCGAAGGGGGGACTCTGGGGCCAACGTCCTGACTTTC; cdr3_aa: CASSRRGDSGANVLTF
d_call: TRBD1; j_call: TRBJ1-4; clone_size: NA; v_call: TRBV7-9; cdr3_nt: TGTGCCAGCAGCCCCCCCCGGACAGGGGGCGATGAAAAACTGTTTTTT; cdr3_aa: CASSPPRTGGDEKLFF
d_call: TRBD1; j_call: TRBJ2-7; clone_size: many; v_call: TRBV28; cdr3_nt: TGTGCCAGCAGAAACGAGATCGGGACAGGAAAATACTTC; cdr3_aa: CASRNEIGTGKYF
d_call: TRBD2; j_call: TRBJ2-2; clone_size: NA; v_call: TRBV6-2/TRBV6-3; cdr3_nt: TGTGCCAGCAGTGACAGACTAGCGGGATACACCGGGGAGCTGTTTTTT; cdr3_aa: CASSDRLAGYTGELFF
d_call: TRBD2; j_call: TRBJ2-2; clone_size: few; v_call: TRBV5-1; cdr3_nt: TGCGCCAGCAGCAACCTAGCGGGAGAAGTAACCGGGGAGCTGTTTTTT; cdr3_aa: CASSNLAGEVTGELFF
d_call: TRBD1; j_call: TRBJ2-7; clone_size: few; v_call: TRBV6-2/TRBV6-3; cdr3_nt: TGTGCCAGCAGTCACCAGAGGGACAGGTACTACGAGCAGTACTTC; cdr3_aa: CASSHQRDRYYEQYF
d_call: NA; j_call: TRBJ2-1; clone_size: NA; v_call: TRBV7-2; cdr3_nt: TGTGCCAGCAGCTTAGTGGGGGGGGGCTATAACAATGAGCAGTTCTTC; cdr3_aa: CASSLVGGGYNNEQFF
d_call: TRBD1; j_call: TRBJ2-5; clone_size: many; v_call: TRBV7-2; cdr3_nt: TGTGCCAGCAGCTTAGGCGACAGGGGGGAAGAGACCCAGTACTTC; cdr3_aa: CASSLGDRGEETQYF
d_call: TRBD1; j_call: TRBJ2-7; clone_size: few; v_call: TRBV10-3; cdr3_nt: TGTGCCATCAGGACCGAGGGGGCTCCGGACTACGAGCAGTACTTC; cdr3_aa: CAIRTEGAPDYEQYF
d_call: NA; j_call: TRBJ1-4; clone_size: NA; v_call: TRBV15; cdr3_nt: TGTGCCACCAACAGAGATCATGAAAAACTGTTTTTT; cdr3_aa: CATNRDHEKLFF
d_call: NA; j_call: TRBJ2-6; clone_size: NA; v_call: TRBV6-1; cdr3_nt: TGTGCCAGCCGGGGCCCCCCCTCTGGGGCCAACGTCCTGACTTTC; cdr3_aa: CASRGPPSGANVLTF
d_call: NA; j_call: TRBJ2-2; clone_size: few; v_call: TRBV5-1; cdr3_nt: TGCGCCAGCAGTTTGCAGGGAGTGAACACCGGGGAGCTGTTTTTT; cdr3_aa: CASSLQGVNTGELFF
d_call: TRBD2; j_call: TRBJ2-5; clone_size: many; v_call: TRBV7-2; cdr3_nt: TGTGCCAGCAGCAGGACTAGCGGGAGCGGCGAGACCCAGTACTTC; cdr3_aa: CASSRTSGSGETQYF
d_call: NA; j_call: TRBJ2-3; clone_size: NA; v_call: TRBV6-1; cdr3_nt: TGTGCCAGCAGTGAAGATGTTCGGGGGGCGCCGACAGATACGCAGTATTTT; cdr3_aa: CASSEDVRGAPTDTQYF
d_call: TRBD2; j_call: TRBJ2-2; clone_size: NA; v_call: TRBV9; cdr3_nt: TGTGCCAGCGGAGAAGCGGGAGCTGCCGGGGAGCTGTTTTTT; cdr3_aa: CASGEAGAAGELFF
d_call: TRBD1; j_call: TRBJ2-7; clone_size: NA; v_call: TRBV13; cdr3_nt: TGTGCCAGCAGCTTAGGACAGGGGGCCCCGGATTACGAGCAGTACTTC; cdr3_aa: CASSLGQGAPDYEQYF
d_call: NA; j_call: TRBJ2-7; clone_size: few; v_call: TRBV15; cdr3_nt: TGTGCCACCAGCAGAGATCAGGGGCGATCCTACGAGCAGTACTTC; cdr3_aa: CATSRDQGRSYEQYF
d_call: TRBD1; j_call: TRBJ2-4; clone_size: many; v_call: TRBV5-1; cdr3_nt: TGCGCCAGCAGCTTCGGGACAGGGGACATTCAGTACTTC; cdr3_aa: CASSFGTGDIQYF
d_call: TRBD2; j_call: TRBJ2-2; clone_size: many; v_call: TRBV7-2; cdr3_nt: TGTGCCAGCAGCGCCCAGGGCGGGAGACCTACCGGGGAGCTGTTTTTT; cdr3_aa: CASSAQGGRPTGELFF
d_call: TRBD1; j_call: TRBJ2-7; clone_size: few; v_call: TRBV28; cdr3_nt: TGTGCCAGCAGTTTAGCGTCATCGGGACAGGGGGCCTACGAGCAGTACTTC; cdr3_aa: CASSLASSGQGAYEQYF
d_call: NA; j_call: TRBJ1-4; clone_size: NA; v_call: TRBV19; cdr3_nt: TGTGCCAGTAGTCTCGAATACGGCGCAACTAATGAAAAACTGTTTTTT; cdr3_aa: CASSLEYGATNEKLFF
d_call: NA; j_call: TRBJ2-5; clone_size: NA; v_call: TRBV7-9; cdr3_nt: TGTGCCAGCAGCTCACAAGAGGCCCAGTACTTC; cdr3_aa: CASSSQEAQYF
d_call: NA; j_call: TRBJ1-2; clone_size: many; v_call: TRBV15; cdr3_nt: TGTGCCACCAGCAGAGATTGGGGGGGTTTCTATGGCTACACCTTC; cdr3_aa: CATSRDWGGFYGYTF
d_call: TRBD1; j_call: TRBJ1-2; clone_size: few; v_call: TRBV6-1; cdr3_nt: TGTGCCAGCGGTGTCATGGCCGGGACAGCTAACTATGGCTACACCTTC; cdr3_aa: CASGVMAGTANYGYTF
d_call: TRBD1; j_call: TRBJ1-1; clone_size: many; v_call: TRBV12-3/TRBV12-4; cdr3_nt: TGTGCCAGCAGCCTCGGGACAGGGAGAAAGATGAACACTGAAGCTTTCTTT; cdr3_aa: CASSLGTGRKMNTEAFF
d_call: NA; j_call: TRBJ1-2; clone_size: many; v_call: TRBV27; cdr3_nt: TGTGCCAGCAGTCGCCGATCAGGGGAAGCTAACTATGGCTACACCTTC; cdr3_aa: CASSRRSGEANYGYTF
d_call: NA; j_call: TRBJ2-2; clone_size: NA; v_call: TRBV7-9; cdr3_nt: TGTGCCAGCAGCTTAGCGGATGGGGGGAACACCGGGGAGCTGTTTTTT; cdr3_aa: CASSLADGGNTGELFF
d_call: NA; j_call: TRBJ2-7; clone_size: many; v_call: TRBV28; cdr3_nt: TGTGCCAGCAGTTTAAAGGGCCGGGGACACCGTATTTCCTACGAGCAGTACTTC; cdr3_aa: CASSLKGRGHRISYEQYF
d_call: NA; j_call: TRBJ2-3; clone_size: NA; v_call: TRBV4-2; cdr3_nt: TGTGCCAGCAGCCTGTCAACAGCCCCAGATTACACAGATACGCAGTATTTT; cdr3_aa: CASSLSTAPDYTDTQYF
d_call: TRBD1; j_call: TRBJ2-2; clone_size: few; v_call: TRBV13; cdr3_nt: TGTGCCAGCAGCTTGTTGTGGGACAGGCTGAACACCGGGGAGCTGTTTTTT; cdr3_aa: CASSLLWDRLNTGELFF
d_call: NA; j_call: TRBJ2-7; clone_size: many; v_call: TRBV2; cdr3_nt: TGTGCCAGCAGTGAATTTGGGGGTAACTACTACGAGCAGTACTTC; cdr3_aa: CASSEFGGNYYEQYF
d_call: TRBD1; j_call: TRBJ2-7; clone_size: many; v_call: TRBV14; cdr3_nt: TGTGCCAGCAGCCAGTACCGACAGGGAATGTACGAGCAGTACTTC; cdr3_aa: CASSQYRQGMYEQYF
d_call: TRBD1; j_call: TRBJ1-2; clone_size: few; v_call: TRBV29-1; cdr3_nt: TGCAGCGTTCCGGGACAGGGGGCGATGGCCTATGGCTACACCTTC; cdr3_aa: CSVPGQGAMAYGYTF
d_call: NA; j_call: TRBJ2-1; clone_size: NA; v_call: TRBV20-1; cdr3_nt: TGCAGTGTCCGGACAAGCTCCTACAATGAGCAGTTCTTC; cdr3_aa: CSVRTSSYNEQFF
d_call: NA; j_call: TRBJ1-4; clone_size: many; v_call: TRBV30; cdr3_nt: TGTGCCTGGACTCGTTCAACTAATGAAAAACTGTTTTTT; cdr3_aa: CAWTRSTNEKLFF
d_call: NA; j_call: TRBJ2-3; clone_size: NA; v_call: TRBV28; cdr3_nt: TGTGCCAGCAGTTTATCCCGGACAGCTAGCACAGGTACGCAGTATTTT; cdr3_aa: CASSLSRTASTGTQYF
d_call: TRBD1; j_call: TRBJ2-7; clone_size: NA; v_call: TRBV9; cdr3_nt: TGTGCCAGCAGCGCCAGAGGGACAGTAGGCGAGCAGTACTTC; cdr3_aa: CASSARGTVGEQYF
d_call: NA; j_call: TRBJ2-1; clone_size: NA; v_call: TRBV12-5; cdr3_nt: TGTGCTAGTGGTCTGGGGGCCTACAATGAGCAGTTCTTC; cdr3_aa: CASGLGAYNEQFF
d_call: NA; j_call: TRBJ2-5; clone_size: many; v_call: TRBV28; cdr3_nt: TGTGCCAGCAGTTTAAGTCAAGCGTACCAAGAGACCCAGTACTTC; cdr3_aa: CASSLSQAYQETQYF
d_call: TRBD2; j_call: TRBJ2-7; clone_size: NA; v_call: TRBV19; cdr3_nt: TGTGCCAATAGTATCCGGGAGGGCCCCTACGAGCAGTACTTC; cdr3_aa: CANSIREGPYEQYF
d_call: NA; j_call: TRBJ1-6; clone_size: NA; v_call: TRBV11-2; cdr3_nt: TGTGCCAGCAGCTTAGGAGGACAGCTCAATTCACCCCTCCACTTC; cdr3_aa: CASSLGGQLNSPLHF
d_call: NA; j_call: TRBJ1-5; clone_size: NA; v_call: TRBV19; cdr3_nt: TGTGCCAGTAGTATTGGGTGGCAGCGGTATAGCAATCAGCCCCAGCATTTT; cdr3_aa: CASSIGWQRYSNQPQHF
d_call: NA; j_call: TRBJ2-7; clone_size: NA; v_call: TRBV30; cdr3_nt: TGTGCCTCCGACAGGAGCTCCTACGAGCAGTACTTC; cdr3_aa: CASDRSSYEQYF
d_call: NA; j_call: TRBJ2-7; clone_size: few; v_call: TRBV14; cdr3_nt: TGTGCCAGCAGCCAAGGAGCCGTTCGAGCGGTAAGCTCCTACGAGCAGTACTTC; cdr3_aa: CASSQGAVRAVSSYEQYF
d_call: NA; j_call: TRBJ1-1; clone_size: few; v_call: TRBV11-3; cdr3_nt: TGTGCCAGCAGCTTTTGGACAGCGAACACTGAAGCTTTCTTT; cdr3_aa: CASSFWTANTEAFF
d_call: NA; j_call: TRBJ2-2; clone_size: NA; v_call: TRBV5-5; cdr3_nt: TGTGCCAGCAGCTTAGCTTACAGCGCTAACACCGGGGAGCTGTTTTTT; cdr3_aa: CASSLAYSANTGELFF
d_call: NA; j_call: TRBJ2-5; clone_size: few; v_call: TRBV30; cdr3_nt: TGTGCCTGGACCGGAGTCATCCAAGAGACCCAGTACTTC; cdr3_aa: CAWTGVIQETQYF
d_call: TRBD1; j_call: TRBJ1-2; clone_size: NA; v_call: TRBV6-1; cdr3_nt: TGTGCCAGCAGGGTTGCATCGACAGGGGGCATTAACTATGGCTACACCTTC; cdr3_aa: CASRVASTGGINYGYTF
d_call: NA; j_call: TRBJ1-2; clone_size: many; v_call: TRBV12-3/TRBV12-4; cdr3_nt: TGTGCCAGCAGTTTGGGGCCGGACGGCTACACCTTC; cdr3_aa: CASSLGPDGYTF
d_call: TRBD2; j_call: TRBJ2-7; clone_size: NA; v_call: TRBV6-1; cdr3_nt: TGTGCCAGCAGAGACCTAGCGGGAGGGTTGCCCCCCTACGAGCAGTACTTC; cdr3_aa: CASRDLAGGLPPYEQYF